The next 26 T cell receptor beta chains were all read from a single sample in a study of T cell repertoires in cytomegalovirus infection. MiXCR, applied by TCRdb to the reads, yields one record per CDR3 protein. The table includes about 260,000 distinct CDR3 sequences, 8% to 9.5% detected once. Sequenced input: PBMCs. The receptors were sampled from a human donor in good health (CMV status not recorded). Some clones in this sample may be carry-over from other donors' samples.

This clonotype has at least ten counts. The chain is built from TRBV12-3 or TRBV12-4 and TRBJ1-4; 10 bases align to TRBD1. The CDR3 is made up of 17 amino acids. With 5 bases clipped from V and 3 bases from J, the junction kept 9 bases outside the gene matches. The CDR3 DNA follows: TGTGCCAGCAGTCAATCCGGGACAGGGGTTTCTAATGAAAAACTGTTTTTT. Its translation is CASSQSGTGVSNEKLFF.

Details on this clonotype: A much larger clone differs by one base, so this may be a read error. The rearrangement joins TRBV10-2 to TRBJ2-7; maybe TRBD1 (6 bases). The ends were cut back, 7 bases at V and 0 bases at J, with 13 bases in the middle. This CDR3 has 14 amino acids. Germline lookup yields CDR1 WSHSY and CDR2 SAAADI. CDR3 sequence reads: CASTPTGNSYEQYF. For the CDR3, the DNA is TGCGCCAGCACCCCGACAGGCAACTCCTACGAGCAGTACTTC.

This clonotype was seen repeatedly, ten times or more. The chain links TRBV7-2 to TRBJ1-3; 7 nucleotides match TRBD1. The CDR3 runs to 20 residues. With 4 bases clipped from V and 0 bases from J, the junction kept 18 bases outside the gene matches. From germline, CDR1 is SGHTA and CDR2 FQGNSA. The CDR3 bases are TGTGCCAGCAGCTCCGCGTCTTTACCGAGACAGGGCCTCTCTGGAAACACCATATATTTT. This sequence encodes CASSSASLPRQGLSGNTIYF.

This clonotype has at least ten counts. The chain has TRBV7-2 and TRBJ2-2; no clear D gene. Germline CDR1 is SGHTA and CDR2 is FQGNSA. The CDR3 runs 15 residues. The V end was cut by 1 base, the J end by 4 bases, with 10 bases between. The DNA for the CDR3 is TGTGCCAGCAGCTTAGATCCGAAATCCACCGGGGAGCTGTTTTTT. Its protein is CASSLDPKSTGELFF.

This clonotype was counted many times. CDR3 coding DNA: TGTGCCAGCAGCTTGGAAGGGGGTAGGGCTGCTGGGACCCAGTACTTC. This encodes CASSLEGGRAAGTQYF. The chain uses TRBV5-4 and TRBJ2-5; maybe TRBD1 (6 bases). The CDR3 consists of 16 residues. CDR1 and CDR2 from the germline V gene are SGHNT and YYREEE (reference sequence). Trimming took 0 bases from V and 7 from J, leaving 19 bases between them.

This clonotype has ten or more counts. The CDR3 bases are TGTGCCAGCAGCTTTTTCCCAGGGGTCACTGAAGCTTTCTTT. This codes for CASSFFPGVTEAFF. The rearrangement uses TRBV7-2 and TRBJ1-1; tentative D call: TRBD1 (6 bases). Trimming took off 3 bases at V and 4 bases at J, with 12 bases between the two ends. The CDR3 extends over 14 amino acids. Germline CDR1 and CDR2: SGHTA and FQGNSA.

This clonotype was seen a handful of times. The genes are TRBV20-1 and TRBJ1-5; possible D gene TRBD1, 5 bases. The germline V and J ends were trimmed by 2 bases and 6 bases, with 8 bases remaining between them. The CDR3 consists of 12 residues. Looked up from germline, CDR1 is DFQATT and CDR2 is SNEGSKA (reference sequence). As DNA, the CDR3 is TGCAGTGCTAGAAAAGGGGCTCAGCCCCAGCATTTT. This sequence encodes CSARKGAQPQHF.

This clonotype occurred many times. The chain carries TRBV28 and TRBJ2-7; either TRBD1 or TRBD2 may supply D (6 bases each). The V end lost 4 bases, the J end lost 6 bases, and 19 bases lay between the germline ends. CDR3 size: 15 residues. Germline assignment: CDR1 MDHEN and CDR2 SYDVKM. The CDR3 is CASSSGGAGEGEQYF. DNA for the CDR3: TGTGCCAGCAGTTCCGGGGGAGCAGGGGAAGGCGAGCAGTACTTC.

This clonotype has ten or more counts. This chain connects TRBV7-6 to TRBJ1-1; D is perhaps TRBD1 (5 bases). V was trimmed by 2 bases and J by 6 bases, leaving 16 bases between them. CDR3 length equals 15 residues. The germline gives CDR1 SGHVS, CDR2 FNYEAQ. The CDR3 spells CASSLIPQTDAEAFF. The CDR3 DNA follows: TGTGCCAGCAGCTTAATCCCACAGACAGACGCTGAAGCTTTCTTT. The full variable domain, completed using reference TRBV7-6 and TRBJ1-1, is GAGVSQSPRYKVTKRGQDVALRCDPISGHVSLYWYRQALGQGPEFLTYFNYEAQQDKSGLPNDRFSAERPEGSISTLTIQRTEQRDSAMYRCASSLIPQTDAEAFFGQGTRLTVV.

This clonotype was detected only a few times. The gene calls are TRBV7-9 and TRBJ2-2, with 11 bases lining up with TRBD2. The ends lost 3 bases at V and 6 bases at J; junction bases unmatched: 6. Germline CDR1 SEHNR, CDR2 FQNEAQ (reference sequence). The CDR3 runs 16 residues. CDR3 sequence: CASSFPLAGAPGELFF. The DNA for the CDR3 is TGTGCCAGCAGCTTCCCACTAGCGGGAGCTCCCGGGGAGCTGTTTTTT. Looking up the rest from reference TRBV7-9 and TRBJ2-2 gives the full variable domain: DTGVSQNPRHKITKRGQNVTFRCDPISEHNRLYWYRQTLGQGPEFLTYFQNEAQLEKSRLLSDRFSAERPKGSFSTLEIQRTEQGDSAMYLCASSFPLAGAPGELFFGEGSRLTVL.

This clonotype was seen repeatedly, ten times or more. This chain uses TRBV29-1 with TRBJ2-1; 11 positions match TRBD2. Per the germline V gene, CDR1 is SQVTM and CDR2 is ANQGSEA. This CDR3 contains 13 residues. The V segment lost 7 bases and the J segment 5 bases; nucleotides outside the gene matches: 4. DNA of the CDR3: TGCAGCGCCCGTAGCGGGGGGGACAATGAGCAGTTCTTC. Residues: CSARSGGDNEQFF.

This clonotype was seen many times. This chain links TRBV12-5 with TRBJ1-4, with D perhaps TRBD1 (5 bases). V lost 6 bases to trimming and J lost 5 bases, with 22 bases between them. Germline lookup yields CDR1 LGHNT and CDR2 FRNRAP. This CDR3 contains 17 residues. The CDR3 is CASGMDGRRGTNEKLFF. The CDR3 DNA is TGTGCTAGTGGCATGGACGGCAGAAGAGGGACGAATGAAAAACTGTTTTTT.

This clonotype occurred many times. The chain is built from TRBV19 and TRBJ2-2; 8 nucleotides line up with TRBD1. This CDR3 is built from 15 residues. Germline loops: CDR1 LNHDA, CDR2 SQIVND (reference sequence). After removal of 9 bases from V and 2 bases from J, the junction contained 8 bases not matched to a gene. This CDR3 is CASTRDRINTGELFF. Written as DNA, the CDR3 is TGTGCCAGCACCCGGGACAGGATTAACACCGGGGAGCTGTTTTTT.

This clonotype came up many times. V is TRBV7-2 and J is TRBJ2-2; 7 bases fit TRBD1. Germline-derived CDR1 and CDR2 are SGHTA and FQGNSA. This CDR3 region has 15 residues. The trim removed 5 bases at V and 3 bases at J, leaving 6 bases unmatched. The CDR3 reads CASSRAQGDTGELFF. The CDR3 nucleotides read TGTGCCAGCAGCCGGGCTCAGGGGGACACCGGGGAGCTGTTTTTT.

This clonotype occurred many times. V is TRBV7-2 and J is TRBJ1-5; D uncertain. The CDR3 is 13 amino acids. V lost 8 bases and J lost 7, with 15 bases in between. CDR1 and CDR2 (germline): SGHTA, FQGNSA. DNA of the CDR3: TGTGCCAGCTCCCAAGGGCTGTTCCAGCCCCAGCATTTT. Its protein product is CASSQGLFQPQHF.

The table lists this clonotype with a few counts. The chain has TRBV3-1 and TRBJ1-5; D remains ambiguous. CDR1 is LGHDT, CDR2 YNNKEL, per germline (reference sequence). V gave up 0 bases and J gave up 1 base, with 7 bases separating them. The CDR3 extends over 15 amino acids. CDR3 loop: CASSQDARSNQPQHF. In nucleotides, the CDR3 is TGTGCCAGCAGCCAAGATGCCAGAAGCAATCAGCCCCAGCATTTT.

This clonotype showed up many times. The V and J genes are TRBV20-1 and TRBJ1-6; 9 nucleotides line up with TRBD1. The CDR3 totals 14 residues. Looked up from germline, CDR1 is DFQATT and CDR2 is SNEGSKA (reference sequence). V trimming: 6 bases; J trimming: 7 bases; junction bases outside the gene matches: 7. The CDR3 region has the DNA TGCAGTGCACCGGGACAGGGAGTGAATTCACCCCTCCACTTT. Amino acids: CSAPGQGVNSPLHF.

V is TRBV10-3 and J is TRBJ1-2, with 7 bases that match TRBD1. V lost 7 bases to trimming and J lost 7 bases; unmatched junction nucleotides: 6. The CDR3 length is 12 residues. Germline CDR1 is ENHRY and CDR2 is SYGVKD. The CDR3: CAINRQGSGYTF. CDR3 bases: TGTGCCATCAATAGACAGGGTAGTGGCTACACCTTC.

This clonotype was detected many times. The DNA of the CDR3 is TGCGCCAGCAGCTGGGCAGGGGATGAAGCTTTCTTT. It encodes CASSWAGDEAFF. V and J are TRBV5-1 and TRBJ1-1; possibly TRBD1 for D (6 bases). Germline CDR1 SGHRS, CDR2 YFSETQ. This CDR3 comprises 12 residues. Trimming took off 3 bases at V and 7 bases at J, with 10 bases between the two ends.

This sequence joins TRBV9 and TRBJ2-7, with 7 nucleotides matching TRBD1. V trimming: 0 bases; J trimming: 0 bases; junction bases outside the gene matches: 3. The CDR3 totals 15 residues. Germline CDR1 and CDR2: SGDLS and YYNGEE. This chain's CDR3 is CASSVDGDSSYEQYF. DNA for the CDR3: TGTGCCAGCAGCGTAGACGGGGACAGCTCCTACGAGCAGTACTTC.

This clonotype was seen repeatedly, ten times or more. V gene TRBV11-2 combines with J gene TRBJ2-3, with unresolved D. This CDR3 is built from 14 residues. Trimming stripped 5 bases from V and 4 bases from J, with 13 bases between. Germline V gene data show CDR1 as SGHAT and CDR2 as FQNNGV. The CDR3 loop reads CASSVRGVPDTQYF. CDR3 DNA sequence: TGTGCCAGCAGCGTTCGTGGGGTTCCAGATACGCAGTATTTT.

This clonotype was recorded at least ten times. Relative to the germline gene, one junction end is altered; a read error may explain this. The rearrangement uses TRBV28 and TRBJ1-1; D might be TRBD1 (5 bases). Germline V lookup: CDR1 MDHEN, CDR2 SYDVKM. The CDR3 covers 14 residues. CDR3 sequence reads: CASILSQGWTEAFF. CDR3 coding DNA: TGTGCCAGCATTTTATCTCAGGGTTGGACTGAAGCTTTCTTT. The variable domain in full, completed from reference TRBV28 and TRBJ1-1, reads DVKVTQSSRYLVKRTGEKVFLECVQDMDHENMFWYRQDPGLGLRLIYFSYDVKMKEKGDIPEGYSVSREKKERFSLILESASTNQTSMYLCASILSQGWTEAFFGQGTRLTVV.

This clonotype was detected ten times or more. The CDR3 here is CASSHADRVTEAFF. CDR3 sequence (DNA): TGTGCCAGCAGCCACGCGGACAGGGTCACTGAAGCTTTCTTT. The chain carries TRBV7-3 and TRBJ1-1, with 8 nucleotides matching TRBD1. This CDR3 is built from 14 residues. J was trimmed by 4 bases and V by 5 bases; bases with no gene match: 6. The germline V gene has CDR1 SGHTA and CDR2 FQGTGA.

The table lists this clonotype with many counts. The chain is built from TRBV7-2 and TRBJ1-5, with D possibly TRBD1 on 6 matching bases. The ends were cut back, 4 bases at V and 7 bases at J, with 11 bases in the middle. Per germline, CDR1 SGHTA and CDR2 FQGNSA. The CDR3 covers 13 residues. The CDR3 region has the DNA TGTGCCAGCAGCTCTGGACAGCAGCAGCCCCAGCATTTT. This translates into CASSSGQQQPQHF.

This rearrangement joins TRBV2 to TRBJ2-1; tentative D call: TRBD2 (7 bases). The V and J ends lost 4 bases and 1 base respectively, with 11 bases between them. The germline V gene has CDR1 SNHLY and CDR2 FYNNEI. The CDR3 is made up of 15 amino acids. The CDR3 nucleotides are TGTGCCAGCAGTGTGGGGGGGGCATCCTACAATGAGCAGTTCTTC. Its protein is CASSVGGASYNEQFF.

V usage is TRBV20-1 and J usage is TRBJ2-7; no firm D call. CDR1 is DFQATT and CDR2 is SNEGSKA in the germline V gene (reference sequence). This CDR3 is built from 15 residues. V was cut by 0 bases and J by 5 bases, with 17 bases left in between. The CDR3 DNA sequence: TGCAGTGCTAGAGAGGCCTCCACTATAAAGGACGAGCAGTACTTC. It encodes CSAREASTIKDEQYF.